These 5 T cell receptor beta chains originate from one sample sequenced in a study of T cell repertoires in ileal Crohn's disease. Time point noted: neoterminal ileum biopsy at postoperative endoscopy, about 6 months after surgery. Profiled with immunoSEQ multiplex PCR; TCRdb holds only in-frame clones, not every one. The data hold about 59,000 clones, with around 90% observed a single time. Material for sequencing was ileal tissue. Receptors originate from an adult with Crohn's disease.

The CDR3 spells CASSPRGATEAFF. DNA for the CDR3: TGTGCCAGCAGCCCGCGCGGGGCGACTGAAGCTTTCTTT. The chain joins TRBV7-9 to TRBJ1-1; possibly TRBD1 for D (5 bases). Germline V gene data show CDR1 as SEHNR and CDR2 as FQNEAQ (reference sequence). The CDR3 runs to 13 residues. The V and J ends lost 5 bases and 5 bases respectively, with 12 bases between them.

This sequence joins TRBV5-1 and TRBJ1-1, with 8 bases fitting TRBD1. The CDR3 is made up of 13 amino acids. Germline assignment: CDR1 SGHRS and CDR2 YFSETQ. V lost 5 bases to trimming and J lost 6 bases; unmatched junction nucleotides: 6. Here the CDR3 DNA reads TGCGCCAGCAGAGACAGGGGAGGCGCTGAAGCTTTCTTT. This sequence encodes CASRDRGGAEAFF.

This sequence joins TRBV5-1 and TRBJ1-1; D is unresolved. Germline-derived CDR1 and CDR2 are SGHRS and YFSETQ. The CDR3 is made up of 16 amino acids. The V and J ends lost 1 base and 3 bases respectively, with 16 bases between them. The CDR3 DNA reads TGCGCCAGCAGCTTGTTCCCAGAACGGAGCTACACTGAAGCTTTCTTT. This gives the protein CASSLFPERSYTEAFF.

The chain recombines TRBV2 with TRBJ2-2; 9 nucleotides align to TRBD2. CDR3 length: 15 amino acids. V was clipped by 7 bases and J by 3 bases; unmatched bases: 6. From germline, CDR1 is SNHLY and CDR2 FYNNEI. CDR3 sequence (DNA): TGTGCCAGCATGCGAGCGGGGGGTTACACCGGGGAGCTGTTTTTT. Translation: CASMRAGGYTGELFF.

The V and J genes are TRBV5-3 and TRBJ2-7, with 11 bases lining up with TRBD2. TRBV5-3 is sorted into the ORF group, with uncertain function. This CDR3 contains 16 residues. V was pared by 0 bases and J by 7 bases, with 9 bases of the junction left unmatched. The CDR3 nucleotides are TGTGCCAGAAGCTTGGCGACTAGCGGGGTCCCGGGAGAGCAGTACTTC. The encoded protein is CARSLATSGVPGEQYF.